The TCR beta chain described here comes from a study of CD8+CD57+ T cells in acquired aplastic anemia. The use of genomic DNA as template underpinned the TCR beta VDJ and CDR3 profiling. From the reads, TCRdb called clonotypes with MiXCR, one entry per CDR3 protein. Of 130,000 or so distinct CDR3 sequences listed, approximately 41% were seen once; the top ten hold 8% to 9.5%. Germline loops: CDR1 SQVTM, CDR2 ANQGSEA. The CDR3 is made up of 11 amino acids. V lost 3 bases and J lost 6, with 8 bases in between. The sequenced material came from sorted CD4+, CD8+, or CD8+CD57+ T cells (not recorded which) from PBMCs. The chain carries TRBV29-1 and TRBJ1-2; perhaps TRBD1 as D (5 bases). The TCR originated in a human donor in good health, serving as a control. CDR3 bases: TGCAGCGTTGAGGCACAGGATGGCTACACCTTC. Encoded protein: CSVEAQDGYTF.